A single sample gave rise to the 6 T cell receptor beta chains below, sequenced in a study of OX40 agonist ivuxolimab in advanced cancers. TCRdb keeps only in-frame clones here, not all; method: immunoSEQ multiplex PCR. In the table there are tens of thousands of clones, about nine tenths of which are singletons. Material: CD4+ or CD8+ T cells sorted from blood, obtained in a trial of the OX40 agonist ivuxolimab. The receptor set was obtained from an adult with an advanced solid tumor such as melanoma, head and neck, liver or kidney cancer.

The chain carries TRBV18 and TRBJ1-6, with TRBD1 matching 7 bases. Germline CDR1 and CDR2: KGHSH and LQKENI. V gave up 5 bases and J gave up 9 bases; unmatched junction bases: 10. This CDR3 comprises 15 residues. The CDR3 DNA follows: TGTGCCAGCTCAGACGCCTACAGGGGTTCTTCACCCCTCCACTTT. Residues: CASSDAYRGSSPLHF.

The chain joins TRBV9 to TRBJ2-1, with 10 positions matching TRBD1. The ends lost 0 bases at V and 9 bases at J; junction bases unmatched: 6. Per germline, CDR1 SGDLS and CDR2 YYNGEE. The CDR3 length is 15 residues. The CDR3 DNA reads TGTGCCAGCAGCGTAGAAGGGACAGGGGTCGTTGAGCAGTTCTTC. Protein: CASSVEGTGVVEQFF.

The chain couples TRBV7-9 to TRBJ1-5, with a tentative D call TRBD1 (5 bases). CDR3 length equals 15 residues. Germline CDR1 SEHNR, CDR2 FQNEAQ (reference sequence). Trimming took 5 bases from V and 2 from J, leaving 13 bases between them. This chain's CDR3 is CASSPGTSGNQPQHF. CDR3 nucleotide sequence: TGTGCCAGCAGCCCGGGGACTTCAGGCAATCAGCCCCAGCATTTT. The variable domain in full, with the rest retrieved from reference TRBV7-9 and TRBJ1-5, is DTGVSQNPRHKITKRGQNVTFRCDPISEHNRLYWYRQTLGQGPEFLTYFQNEAQLEKSRLLSDRFSAERPKGSFSTLEIQRTEQGDSAMYLCASSPGTSGNQPQHFGDGTRLSIL.

This clone was picked up one time. The V gene is TRBV20-1, the J gene TRBJ1-5, with 7 positions matching TRBD1. Germline V lookup: CDR1 DFQATT, CDR2 SNEGSKA (reference sequence). This CDR3 has 11 residues. CDR3: CRGTAYQPQHF. CDR3 nucleotides: TGCAGGGGGACAGCCTATCAGCCCCAGCATTTT.

The chain couples TRBV5-4 to TRBJ1-4; the D is unclear. This CDR3 comprises 14 residues. The V and J ends lost 0 bases and 7 bases respectively, with 10 bases between them. Germline CDR1 and CDR2: SGHNT and YYREEE (reference sequence). The CDR3 DNA reads as TGTGCCAGCAGCTTGGGGTACGCGAGTGAAAAACTGTTTTTT. It specifies CASSLGYASEKLFF.

This sequence joins TRBV7-9 and TRBJ2-7; D may correspond to TRBD1 or TRBD2 (5 bases each). Germline V gene lookup returns CDR1 SEHNR and CDR2 FQNEAQ (reference sequence). The CDR3 runs 17 residues. Trimming removed 5 bases at V and 9 bases at J, with 29 bases between. The CDR3 loop reads CASSSSGRSPATSGQYF. CDR3 coding DNA: TGTGCCAGCAGCAGCTCGGGACGCTCACCTGCGACCTCAGGGCAGTACTTC.